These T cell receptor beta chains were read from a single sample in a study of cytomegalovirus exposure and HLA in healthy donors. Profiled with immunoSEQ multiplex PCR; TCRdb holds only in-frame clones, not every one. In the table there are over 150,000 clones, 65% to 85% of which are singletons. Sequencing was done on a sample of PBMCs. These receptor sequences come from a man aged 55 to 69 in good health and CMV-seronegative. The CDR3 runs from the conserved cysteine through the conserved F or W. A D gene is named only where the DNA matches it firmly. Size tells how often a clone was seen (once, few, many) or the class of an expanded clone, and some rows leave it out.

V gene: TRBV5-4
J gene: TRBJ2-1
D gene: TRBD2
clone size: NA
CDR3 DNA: TGTGCCAGCTCCCTATGGTCTAGCGGTTACAATGAGCAGTTCTTC
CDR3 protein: CASSLWSSGYNEQFF

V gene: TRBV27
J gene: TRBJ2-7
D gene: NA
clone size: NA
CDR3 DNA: TGTGCCAGCACCCCGAGGGGGTCCCACGAGCAGTACTTC
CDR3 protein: CASTPRGSHEQYF

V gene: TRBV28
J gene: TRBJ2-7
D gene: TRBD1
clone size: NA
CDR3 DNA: TGTGCCAGCAGCCCGACAGGGACCTACGAGCAGTACTTC
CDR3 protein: CASSPTGTYEQYF

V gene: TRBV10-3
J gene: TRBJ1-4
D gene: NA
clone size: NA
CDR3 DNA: TGTGCCATCAGTGAGTCTAATCCGGGACAAAATGAAAAACTGTTTTTT
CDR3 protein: CAISESNPGQNEKLFF

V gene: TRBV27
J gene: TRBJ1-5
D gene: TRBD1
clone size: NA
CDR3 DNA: TGTGCCAGCACCTTAGGACAGGCCCCTGTAGAAGCCCAGCATTTT
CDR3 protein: CASTLGQAPVEAQHF

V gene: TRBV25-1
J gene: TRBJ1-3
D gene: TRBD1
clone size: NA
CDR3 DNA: TGTGCCAGCAGTGATTTGGGACAGATATACTCTGGAAACACCATATATTTT
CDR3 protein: CASSDLGQIYSGNTIYF

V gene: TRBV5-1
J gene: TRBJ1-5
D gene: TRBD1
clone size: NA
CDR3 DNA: TGCGCCAGCAGCTTGATGGGCAGGGGGAATCAGCCCCAGCATTTT
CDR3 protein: CASSLMGRGNQPQHF

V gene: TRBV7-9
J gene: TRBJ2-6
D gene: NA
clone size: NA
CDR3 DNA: TGTGCCAGCAGCTTAGGCTTGGGACATAGCTCTGGGGCCAACGTCCTGACTTTC
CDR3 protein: CASSLGLGHSSGANVLTF

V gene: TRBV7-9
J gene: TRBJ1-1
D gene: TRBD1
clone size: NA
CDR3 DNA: TGTGCCAGCAGCTTAGGGCCGTTCGTGGGACAGGGAAAAACTGAAGCTTTCTTT
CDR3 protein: CASSLGPFVGQGKTEAFF

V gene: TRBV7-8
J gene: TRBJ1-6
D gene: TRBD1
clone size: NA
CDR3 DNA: TGTGCCAGCAGCTTTGAGGGGGCGCGGTCACCCCTCCACTTT
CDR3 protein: CASSFEGARSPLHF

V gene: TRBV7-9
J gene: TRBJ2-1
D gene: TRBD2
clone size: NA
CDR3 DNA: TGTGCCAGCAGCCCAGCGGGAGCACCCTACAATGAGCAGTTCTTC
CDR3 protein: CASSPAGAPYNEQFF

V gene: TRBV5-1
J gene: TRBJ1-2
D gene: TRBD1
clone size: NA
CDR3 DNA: TGCGCCAGCAGGCCAGGGGGACAGGGCTTCTATGGCTACACCTTC
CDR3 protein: CASRPGGQGFYGYTF

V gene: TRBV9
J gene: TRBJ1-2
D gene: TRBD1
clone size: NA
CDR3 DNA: TGTGCCAGCAGCCTGATAGGGACAGGGGGCAACTATGGCTACACCTTC
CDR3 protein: CASSLIGTGGNYGYTF

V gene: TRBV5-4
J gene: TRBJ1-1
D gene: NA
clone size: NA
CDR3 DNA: TGTGCCAGCAGCCCTACTCCGAACACTGAAGCTTTCTTT
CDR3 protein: CASSPTPNTEAFF

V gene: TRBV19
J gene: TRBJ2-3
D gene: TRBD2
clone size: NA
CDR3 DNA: TGTGCCAGTAGTTGGGTCCTGCGGGGGACCACAGATACGCAGTATTTT
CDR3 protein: CASSWVLRGTTDTQYF

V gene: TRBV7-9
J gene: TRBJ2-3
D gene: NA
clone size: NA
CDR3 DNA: TGTTCCAGCAGCTCTCTTCTACAGGCGGGCACAGATACGCAGTATTTT
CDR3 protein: CSSSSLLQAGTDTQYF

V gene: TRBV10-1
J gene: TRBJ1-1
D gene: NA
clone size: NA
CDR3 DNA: TGCGCCAGCAGTGAGTCGATTCAGGGAACGGGAGCTGAAGCTTTCTTT
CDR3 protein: CASSESIQGTGAEAFF

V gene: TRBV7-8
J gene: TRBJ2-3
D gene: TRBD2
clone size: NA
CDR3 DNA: TGTGCCAGCAGCTTAGCGCTAGCGGGGGGCTCCCCTAATACGCAGTATTTT
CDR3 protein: CASSLALAGGSPNTQYF

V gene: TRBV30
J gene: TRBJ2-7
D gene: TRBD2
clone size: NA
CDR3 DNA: TGTGCCTGGAATGTCGGATTAGCGGGATACGAGCAGTACTTC
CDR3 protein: CAWNVGLAGYEQYF

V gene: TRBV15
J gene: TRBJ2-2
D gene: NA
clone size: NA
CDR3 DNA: TGTGCCACCAGCTTTGTCGGGACCGGGGAGCTGTTTTTT
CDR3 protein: CATSFVGTGELFF

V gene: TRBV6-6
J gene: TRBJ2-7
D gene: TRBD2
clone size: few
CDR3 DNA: TGTGCCAGCAGTTACTCTCCCCGGGGGGCCTACGAGCAGTACTTC
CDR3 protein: CASSYSPRGAYEQYF

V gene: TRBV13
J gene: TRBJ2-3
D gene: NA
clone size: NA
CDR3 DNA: TGTGCCAGCGGGGCGGGGCGCACAGATACGCAGTATTTT
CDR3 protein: CASGAGRTDTQYF

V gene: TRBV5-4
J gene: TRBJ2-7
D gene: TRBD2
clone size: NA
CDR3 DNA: TGTGCCAGCAGCTCCGTCGGGACTAGCGGCTACGAGCAGTACTTC
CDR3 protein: CASSSVGTSGYEQYF

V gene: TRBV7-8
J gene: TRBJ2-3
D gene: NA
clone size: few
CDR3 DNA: TGTGCCAGCAGCTTATTGGGTTGGCGGGGTAGCACAGATACGCAGTATTTT
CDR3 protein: CASSLLGWRGSTDTQYF

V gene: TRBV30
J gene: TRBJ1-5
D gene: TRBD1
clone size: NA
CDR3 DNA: TGTGCCTGGAGTGTATGGGGGGGGACAGGGAGGGATCAGCCCCAGCATTTT
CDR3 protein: CAWSVWGGTGRDQPQHF

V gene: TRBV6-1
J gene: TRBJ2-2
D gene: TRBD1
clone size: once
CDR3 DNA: TGTGCCAGCAGGGCCGGACAGGGGGACACCGGGGAGCTGTTTTTT
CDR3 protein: CASRAGQGDTGELFF

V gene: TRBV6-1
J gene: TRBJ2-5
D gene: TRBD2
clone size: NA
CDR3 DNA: TGTGCCAGCACCGGGGGGGGTTGGACCGGAGAGACCCAGTACTTC
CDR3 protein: CASTGGGWTGETQYF

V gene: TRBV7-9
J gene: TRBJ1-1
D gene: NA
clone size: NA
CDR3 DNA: TGTTCCAGCAGCTTAGCCAGGGACACTGAAGCTTTCTTT
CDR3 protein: CSSSLARDTEAFF

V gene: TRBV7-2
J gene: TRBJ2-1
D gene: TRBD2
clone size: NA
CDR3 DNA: TGTGCCAGCAGTACTAGCGGGAGCTACAATGAGCAGTTCTTC
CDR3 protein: CASSTSGSYNEQFF

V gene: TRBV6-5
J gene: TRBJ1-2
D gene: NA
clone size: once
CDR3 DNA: TGTGCCAGCAGTGAGCCGGGGAGAAACTATGGCTACACCTTC
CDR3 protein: CASSEPGRNYGYTF

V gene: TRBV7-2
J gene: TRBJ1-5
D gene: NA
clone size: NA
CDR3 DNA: TGTGCCAGCAGTGCGACAGGACAAAGCAATCAGCCCCAGCATTTT
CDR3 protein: CASSATGQSNQPQHF

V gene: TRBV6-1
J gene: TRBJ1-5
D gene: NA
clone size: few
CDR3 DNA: TGTGCCAGCAGTGAAGGGACTGCTAGCAATCAGCCCCAGCATTTT
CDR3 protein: CASSEGTASNQPQHF

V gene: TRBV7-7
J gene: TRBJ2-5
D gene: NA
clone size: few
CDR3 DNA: TGTGCCAGCAGCCTAGCCCCAGCGAGGGAAGAGACCCAGTACTTC
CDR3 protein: CASSLAPAREETQYF

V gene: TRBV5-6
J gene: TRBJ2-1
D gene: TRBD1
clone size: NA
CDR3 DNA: TGTGCCAGCAGCGGGGACAGGGCCAATGAGCAGTTCTTC
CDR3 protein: CASSGDRANEQFF

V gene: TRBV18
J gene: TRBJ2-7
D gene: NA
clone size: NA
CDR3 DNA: TGTGCCAGCTCGGCCGGGGAAAGGAGCTCCTACGAGCAGTACTTC
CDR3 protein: CASSAGERSSYEQYF

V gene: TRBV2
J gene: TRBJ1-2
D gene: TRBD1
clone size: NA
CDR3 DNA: TGTGCCAGCATTCGGGACAGGGTCGACTATGGCTACACCTTC
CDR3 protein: CASIRDRVDYGYTF

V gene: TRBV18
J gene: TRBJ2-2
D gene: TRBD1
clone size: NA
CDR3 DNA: TGTGCCAGCTCACCACAGGACAGGGTTGTTGCCGGGGAGCTGTTTTTT
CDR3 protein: CASSPQDRVVAGELFF

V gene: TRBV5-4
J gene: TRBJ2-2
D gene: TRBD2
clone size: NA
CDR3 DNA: TGTGCCAGCAGCTCGACGGGGGGGCTTAACACCGGGGAGCTGTTTTTT
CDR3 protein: CASSSTGGLNTGELFF

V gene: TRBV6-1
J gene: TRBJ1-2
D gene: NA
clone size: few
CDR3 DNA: TGTGCCAGCAGTGAGGGCAGGGTAGGTGGCTACACCTTC
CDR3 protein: CASSEGRVGGYTF

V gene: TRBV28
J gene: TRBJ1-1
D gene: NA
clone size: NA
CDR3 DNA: TGTGCCAGCAGTCCAAAGACATATATGAACACTGAAGCTTTCTTT
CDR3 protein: CASSPKTYMNTEAFF

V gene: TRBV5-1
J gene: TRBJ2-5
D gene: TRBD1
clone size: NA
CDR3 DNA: TGCGCCAGCAGCTTGGGGACAGGGGGCGTAGAGACCCAGTACTTC
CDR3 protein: CASSLGTGGVETQYF

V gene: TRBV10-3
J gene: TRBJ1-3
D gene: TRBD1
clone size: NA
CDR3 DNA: TGTGCCATCAGCAACAACAGGGGAGTGGGAAACACCATATATTTT
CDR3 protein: CAISNNRGVGNTIYF

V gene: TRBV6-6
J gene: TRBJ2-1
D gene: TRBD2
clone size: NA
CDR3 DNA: TGTGCCAGCAGGGGAACTAGCGGGGGGGCCATTGAGCAGTTCTTC
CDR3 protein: CASRGTSGGAIEQFF

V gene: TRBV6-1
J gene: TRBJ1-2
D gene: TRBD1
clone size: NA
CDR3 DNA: TGTGCCAGCAGCGGGACAGGGGTCGTCTATGGCTACACCTTC
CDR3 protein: CASSGTGVVYGYTF

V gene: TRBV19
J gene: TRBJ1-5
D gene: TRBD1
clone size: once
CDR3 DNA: TGTGCCAGTAGTGCCCCCGGGACAGGGTATAATCAGCCCCAGCATTTT
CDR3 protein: CASSAPGTGYNQPQHF

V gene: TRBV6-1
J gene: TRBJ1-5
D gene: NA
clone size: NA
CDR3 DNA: TGTGCCAGCAGTGAAGGACAGTCTGTTCAGCCCCAGCATTTT
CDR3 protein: CASSEGQSVQPQHF

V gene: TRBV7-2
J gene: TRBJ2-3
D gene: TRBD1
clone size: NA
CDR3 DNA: TGTGCCAGCAGCCGCGACAGGGGGCGCACAGATACGCAGTATTTT
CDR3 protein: CASSRDRGRTDTQYF

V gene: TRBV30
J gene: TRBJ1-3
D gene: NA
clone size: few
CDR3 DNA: TGTGCCTGGAGTCGGGGCTCTGGAAACACCATATATTTT
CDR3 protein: CAWSRGSGNTIYF

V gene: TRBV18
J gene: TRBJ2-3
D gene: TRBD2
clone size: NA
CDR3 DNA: TGTGCCAGCTCAAGTAGACTAGCGGGGGACACAGATACGCAGTATTTT
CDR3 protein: CASSSRLAGDTDTQYF

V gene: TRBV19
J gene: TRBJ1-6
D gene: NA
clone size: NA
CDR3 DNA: TGTGCCAGTAGTATTAGTCAATCGGGACACCGAAATTCACCCCTCCACTTT
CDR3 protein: CASSISQSGHRNSPLHF

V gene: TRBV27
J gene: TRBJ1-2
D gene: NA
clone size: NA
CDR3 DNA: TGTGCCAGCAGTTTTGGGGGCGCAGGTACTGGCGACACCTTC
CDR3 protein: CASSFGGAGTGDTF

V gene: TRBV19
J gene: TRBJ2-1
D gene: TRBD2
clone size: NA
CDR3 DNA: TGTGCCAGTAGTAGGGGGCTAGCGGGGTCCCATGAGCAGTTCTTC
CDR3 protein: CASSRGLAGSHEQFF

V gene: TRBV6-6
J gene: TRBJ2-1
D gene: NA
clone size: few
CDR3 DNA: TGTGCCAGCAGTTACTCTCTGGGGGACTATGAGCAGTTCTTC
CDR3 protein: CASSYSLGDYEQFF

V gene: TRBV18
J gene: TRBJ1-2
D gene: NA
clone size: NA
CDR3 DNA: TGTGCCAGCTCACCTCCCGGGGGAGGGGATGGCTACACCTTC
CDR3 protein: CASSPPGGGDGYTF

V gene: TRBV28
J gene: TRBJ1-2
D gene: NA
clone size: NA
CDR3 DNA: TGTGCCAGCAGTTTCGGGGGGGTTAACTATGGCTACACCTTC
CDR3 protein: CASSFGGVNYGYTF

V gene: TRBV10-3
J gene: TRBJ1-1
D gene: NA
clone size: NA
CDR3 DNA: TGTGCCATCAGTGGTCTGGGGGGGCTGGTCACTGAAGCTTTCTTT
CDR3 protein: CAISGLGGLVTEAFF

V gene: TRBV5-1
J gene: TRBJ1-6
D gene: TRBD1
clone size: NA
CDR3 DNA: TGCGCCAGCAGCCCCCGACAGGGGGGTAATTCACCCCTCCACTTT
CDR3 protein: CASSPRQGGNSPLHF